This T cell receptor (beta chain) emerged from a study of T cell responses to AZD1222 COVID-19 vaccine. Regarding the study as a whole: Nearly half of spike-specific TCRs reportedly go after variant regions that carry no mutations. In a largely white British group with more females than males, clonal diversity was possibly underestimated. Spike-specific TCR repertoires showed rising breadth and depth after two AZD1222 doses.

Per the germline V gene, CDR1 is MNHEY and CDR2 is SVGEGT. The V gene end was trimmed by 4 bases and the J gene end by 8 bases; junction bases not matched to a gene: 8. The CDR3 has 14 amino acids. As concerns this clone: What it binds is unknown.

Clones were read by immunoSEQ multiplex PCR, and TCRdb kept only the in-frame ones, dropping some. Found here are about 170,000 clones, around 85% of them singletons; the top ten hold 0.85% to 1.1%. The material sequenced was peripheral blood, taken 28 days after the second AZD1222 dose. The chain joins TRBV6-2 or TRBV6-3 to TRBJ1-2; 9 nucleotides agree with TRBD1. This TCR was sampled from an adult who received the AZD1222 COVID-19 vaccine. CDR3 in amino acids: CASSWGTGMFGYTF. CDR3 DNA sequence: TGTGCCAGCAGTTGGGGGACAGGGATGTTCGGCTACACCTTC.